Listed below are T cell receptor beta chains from one sample, sequenced in a study of response to subunit inactivated influenza vaccine. TCRdb reanalysed the RT-PCR reads using MiXCR and keeps one entry per CDR3 protein. Altogether about 480,000 distinct CDR3 sequences are present, roughly 9.7% being singletons, with the ten largest covering 9.5% to 15%. This material consisted of PBMCs from blood, taken roughly 45 days after vaccination. These receptors were taken from a man between 45 and 60 years old who received an inactivated influenza vaccine. The CDR3 runs from the conserved cysteine through the conserved F or W. The order of the fields is clone size, V gene, J gene, CDR3 protein. Where a row states a size, it is once, few, many or the class of an expanded clone; other rows omit it.

size: few
V: TRBV20-1
J: TRBJ1-5
CDR3: CSAKDPRGNQPQHF

size: -
V: TRBV7-2
J: TRBJ1-1
CDR3: CASSLVAVRGRTEAFF

size: few
V: TRBV29-1
J: TRBJ1-2
CDR3: CSVEITGGKGYTF

size: -
V: TRBV10-3
J: TRBJ1-1
CDR3: CAISLGGTEAFF

size: many
V: TRBV7-7
J: TRBJ2-2
CDR3: CASSLGGPTGELFF

size: -
V: TRBV24-1
J: TRBJ2-1
CDR3: CATSDLSQGSARNEQFF

size: few
V: TRBV6-1
J: TRBJ2-5
CDR3: CASTLAGGFQETQYF

size: many
V: TRBV20-1
J: TRBJ2-1
CDR3: CSGADRERYNEQFF

size: -
V: TRBV7-9
J: TRBJ2-7
CDR3: CASSLGLAGALEQYF

size: many
V: TRBV20-1
J: TRBJ2-5
CDR3: CGATGHQETQYF

size: many
V: TRBV20-1
J: TRBJ2-3
CDR3: CSERAGVTDTQYF

size: few
V: TRBV6-2/TRBV6-3
J: TRBJ1-5
CDR3: CASGYLQGPNQPQHF

size: few
V: TRBV6-2/TRBV6-3
J: TRBJ2-3
CDR3: CASSYWPTEADTQYF

size: many
V: TRBV7-2
J: TRBJ1-5
CDR3: CASSLYRVPNQPQHF

size: few
V: TRBV28
J: TRBJ1-2
CDR3: CASSRMPGTGGYTF

size: few
V: TRBV10-3
J: TRBJ1-1
CDR3: CAIGPKSAFF

size: few
V: TRBV7-9
J: TRBJ1-4
CDR3: CASRVRANEKLFF

size: many
V: TRBV5-1
J: TRBJ2-2
CDR3: CASSLVAVSGELFF

size: -
V: TRBV29-1
J: TRBJ2-1
CDR3: CSVSGTSGSSYNEQFF

size: -
V: TRBV6-2/TRBV6-3
J: TRBJ2-5
CDR3: CASSYSEQLFIVTKTQYF

size: few
V: TRBV20-1
J: TRBJ1-5
CDR3: CSALDRVSNQPQHF

size: -
V: TRBV21-1
J: TRBJ2-1
CDR3: CASRVVRLDHYNEQFF

size: few
V: TRBV6-5
J: TRBJ1-2
CDR3: CASSYSRRAHYGYTF

size: many
V: TRBV4-2
J: TRBJ2-3
CDR3: CASSQEATTDTQYF

size: few
V: TRBV20-1
J: TRBJ2-3
CDR3: CSARRRMNTDTQYF

size: few
V: TRBV14
J: TRBJ2-2
CDR3: CASRSGGPGELFF

size: few
V: TRBV20-1
J: TRBJ1-4
CDR3: CSARMGKEKLFF

size: many
V: TRBV24-1
J: TRBJ2-1
CDR3: CATSNRDHDNEQFF

size: many
V: TRBV29-1
J: TRBJ2-1
CDR3: CSVGGRAYNEQFF

size: -
V: TRBV27
J: TRBJ1-5
CDR3: CASSLGTGLNSNQPQHF

size: few
V: TRBV29-1
J: TRBJ2-3
CDR3: CSVEEPGLARSSTDTQYF